These T cell receptor beta chains were read from a single sample in a study of T cells in Graves' hyperthyroidism and ophthalmopathy. TCRdb reanalysed the multiplex PCR reads using MiXCR and keeps one entry per CDR3 protein. The sample has about 340,000 distinct CDR3 sequences; 15% to 20% are singletons. Source material: blood. These receptors originate from a woman aged 50 to 60 with Graves' hyperthyroidism. Both conserved end residues are part of each CDR3. A D gene is named only where the DNA matches it firmly. Only some rows state a clone size, as once, few, many or a class for expanded clones.

j_gene: TRBJ2-2; abundance: NA; v_gene: TRBV5-1; d_gene: NA; CDR3aa: CASSLDNFSGELFF; CDR3nt: TGCGCCAGCAGCTTGGATAACTTTTCCGGGGAGCTGTTTTTT
j_gene: TRBJ1-5; abundance: NA; v_gene: TRBV12-3/TRBV12-4; d_gene: TRBD1; CDR3aa: CASSLTGGGQPQHF; CDR3nt: TGTGCCAGCAGTTTGACAGGGGGCGGCCAGCCCCAGCATTTT
j_gene: TRBJ1-1; abundance: many; v_gene: TRBV20-1; d_gene: NA; CDR3aa: CSARAPDRLTEAFF; CDR3nt: TGCAGTGCTAGAGCGCCGGATCGTCTGACTGAAGCTTTCTTT
j_gene: TRBJ1-1; abundance: NA; v_gene: TRBV28; d_gene: NA; CDR3aa: CASSLDQENTEAFF; CDR3nt: TGTGCCAGCAGTTTAGATCAGGAGAACACTGAAGCTTTCTTT
j_gene: TRBJ2-5; abundance: NA; v_gene: TRBV6-1; d_gene: NA; CDR3aa: CASRRSQETQYF; CDR3nt: TGTGCCAGCCGGCGGTCCCAAGAGACCCAGTACTTC
j_gene: TRBJ1-5; abundance: NA; v_gene: TRBV19; d_gene: TRBD1; CDR3aa: CASSWHRGPSSNQPQHF; CDR3nt: TGTGCCAGTAGTTGGCACAGGGGGCCGTCTAGCAATCAGCCCCAGCATTTT
j_gene: TRBJ2-7; abundance: NA; v_gene: TRBV5-8; d_gene: TRBD1; CDR3aa: CASSPPGQGDEQYF; CDR3nt: TGTGCCAGCAGCCCCCCGGGACAGGGCGACGAGCAGTACTTC
j_gene: TRBJ1-2; abundance: few; v_gene: TRBV28; d_gene: NA; CDR3aa: CASSNTGGFGYGYTF; CDR3nt: TGTGCCAGCAGCAATACGGGGGGTTTCGGATATGGCTACACCTTC
j_gene: TRBJ1-2; abundance: few; v_gene: TRBV30; d_gene: TRBD1; CDR3aa: CAWRGTGSSYGYTF; CDR3nt: TGTGCCTGGAGGGGGACAGGGTCTAGCTATGGCTACACCTTC
j_gene: TRBJ1-5; abundance: few; v_gene: TRBV20-1; d_gene: TRBD1; CDR3aa: CSAEDRWGNQPQHF; CDR3nt: TGCAGTGCTGAGGACAGGTGGGGCAATCAGCCCCAGCATTTT
j_gene: TRBJ2-3; abundance: few; v_gene: TRBV12-3/TRBV12-4; d_gene: TRBD2; CDR3aa: CAGSIGAGAFTDTQYF; CDR3nt: TGTGCCGGCAGCATTGGAGCGGGGGCCTTCACAGATACGCAGTATTTT
j_gene: TRBJ1-2; abundance: many; v_gene: TRBV6-1; d_gene: TRBD1; CDR3aa: CASSEGTGGAFDYGYTF; CDR3nt: TGTGCCAGCAGTGAAGGGACAGGGGGCGCATTTGATTATGGCTACACCTTC
j_gene: TRBJ2-2; abundance: many; v_gene: TRBV28; d_gene: TRBD1; CDR3aa: CASRPTGTGSTGELFF; CDR3nt: TGTGCCAGCAGACCCACCGGGACAGGTTCCACCGGGGAGCTGTTTTTT
j_gene: TRBJ2-1; abundance: many; v_gene: TRBV10-3; d_gene: TRBD2; CDR3aa: CATQAGTSGLPEQFF; CDR3nt: TGTGCCACCCAGGCCGGGACTAGCGGTCTGCCGGAGCAGTTCTTC
j_gene: TRBJ2-5; abundance: many; v_gene: TRBV5-1; d_gene: NA; CDR3aa: CASSLNVGGEETQYF; CDR3nt: TGCGCCAGCAGCTTGAACGTGGGAGGAGAAGAGACCCAGTACTTC
j_gene: TRBJ2-5; abundance: few; v_gene: TRBV2; d_gene: NA; CDR3aa: CASKKTTSFRETQYF; CDR3nt: TGTGCCAGCAAGAAAACTACTAGCTTTCGAGAGACCCAGTACTTC
j_gene: TRBJ1-5; abundance: NA; v_gene: TRBV2; d_gene: NA; CDR3aa: CASCANYRAPYNQPQHF; CDR3nt: TGTGCCAGCTGTGCAAACTACAGGGCTCCTTACAATCAGCCCCAGCATTTT
j_gene: TRBJ2-3; abundance: many; v_gene: TRBV28; d_gene: TRBD1; CDR3aa: CASRGPGQGARDTQYF; CDR3nt: TGTGCCAGCAGGGGCCCAGGGCAGGGGGCGCGGGATACGCAGTATTTT
j_gene: TRBJ1-4; abundance: few; v_gene: TRBV6-1; d_gene: TRBD1; CDR3aa: CASSWDRPNEKLFF; CDR3nt: TGTGCCAGCAGTTGGGACAGACCTAATGAAAAACTGTTTTTT
j_gene: TRBJ1-5; abundance: NA; v_gene: TRBV12-3/TRBV12-4; d_gene: NA; CDR3aa: CASSSGITMGNQPQHF; CDR3nt: TGTGCCAGCAGTTCCGGGATAACCATGGGCAATCAGCCCCAGCATTTT
j_gene: TRBJ2-2; abundance: few; v_gene: TRBV9; d_gene: NA; CDR3aa: CASSARGNGMNTGELFF; CDR3nt: TGTGCCAGCAGCGCGCGTGGGAACGGGATGAACACCGGGGAGCTGTTTTTT
j_gene: TRBJ2-7; abundance: many; v_gene: TRBV28; d_gene: TRBD2; CDR3aa: CASSSSGRVSYEQYF; CDR3nt: TGTGCCAGCAGCTCCAGCGGGAGGGTCTCCTACGAGCAGTACTTC
j_gene: TRBJ2-5; abundance: NA; v_gene: TRBV30; d_gene: NA; CDR3aa: CAWGGRTETQYF; CDR3nt: TGTGCCTGGGGGGGGCGGACGGAGACCCAGTACTTC
j_gene: TRBJ1-1; abundance: many; v_gene: TRBV12-3/TRBV12-4; d_gene: NA; CDR3aa: CASSTDGMNTEAFF; CDR3nt: TGTGCCAGCAGCACGGACGGAATGAACACTGAAGCTTTCTTT
j_gene: TRBJ1-1; abundance: few; v_gene: TRBV6-1; d_gene: NA; CDR3aa: CASSYALTEAFF; CDR3nt: TGTGCCAGCAGCTACGCACTCACTGAAGCTTTCTTT
j_gene: TRBJ2-2; abundance: many; v_gene: TRBV7-8; d_gene: TRBD1; CDR3aa: CASSLTEWDQGAPSGELFF; CDR3nt: TGTGCCAGCAGCTTAACGGAATGGGACCAGGGGGCTCCCTCCGGGGAGCTGTTTTTT
j_gene: TRBJ2-1; abundance: few; v_gene: TRBV29-1; d_gene: TRBD1; CDR3aa: CSVKYRGPGNEQFF; CDR3nt: TGCAGCGTGAAGTACAGGGGCCCGGGCAATGAGCAGTTCTTC
j_gene: TRBJ2-1; abundance: NA; v_gene: TRBV7-6; d_gene: NA; CDR3aa: CASSAFPSGSYNEQFF; CDR3nt: TGTGCCAGCAGCGCCTTCCCGTCCGGCTCCTACAATGAGCAGTTCTTC
j_gene: TRBJ1-2; abundance: NA; v_gene: TRBV20-1; d_gene: NA; CDR3aa: CSAGHNLYGYTF; CDR3nt: TGCAGTGCTGGACACAACTTATATGGCTACACCTTC
j_gene: TRBJ1-4; abundance: few; v_gene: TRBV6-1; d_gene: NA; CDR3aa: CASGQMDEKLFF; CDR3nt: TGTGCCAGCGGACAGATGGATGAAAAACTGTTTTTT
j_gene: TRBJ1-1; abundance: NA; v_gene: TRBV28; d_gene: NA; CDR3aa: CASRVDGQLSEAFF; CDR3nt: TGTGCCAGCAGGGTAGATGGACAGTTGTCTGAAGCTTTCTTT
j_gene: TRBJ2-7; abundance: NA; v_gene: TRBV7-6; d_gene: NA; CDR3aa: CASTLGGGTTYEQYF; CDR3nt: TGTGCCAGCACCCTAGGGGGGGGCACCACCTACGAGCAGTACTTC